These T cell receptor beta chains were read from a single sample in a study of T cells in Graves' hyperthyroidism and ophthalmopathy. TCRdb ran MiXCR on the multiplex PCR reads and lists one entry per CDR3 protein. The sample includes under 200,000 distinct CDR3 sequences, less than 10% seen only once; the top ten take 22%. The source material was blood. These receptors were taken from a woman aged 18-29 years with Graves' hyperthyroidism that later progressed to Graves' ophthalmopathy. CDR3s include the opening cysteine and the closing phenylalanine or tryptophan. Each record gives: V gene, CDR3 protein.

v_call: TRBV6-1
cdr3_aa: CASSAGGRVGSYEQYF

v_call: TRBV12-3/TRBV12-4
cdr3_aa: CASTLSRRLTNEQFF

v_call: TRBV29-1
cdr3_aa: CSVMNTEAFF

v_call: TRBV14
cdr3_aa: CASSQRTGGLYGYTF

v_call: TRBV7-9
cdr3_aa: CASSSTGGPVNTEAFF

v_call: TRBV6-1
cdr3_aa: CASSEGGRLGYTF

v_call: TRBV10-3
cdr3_aa: CATRRGRDTYEQYF

v_call: TRBV7-9
cdr3_aa: CASRSQRGRGSEKLFF

v_call: TRBV6-1
cdr3_aa: CASRSGPGRNYGYTF

v_call: TRBV27
cdr3_aa: CASSFGQGVYEQYF

v_call: TRBV7-9
cdr3_aa: CASIGRAGMSDTQYF

v_call: TRBV6-2/TRBV6-3
cdr3_aa: CASSWVGVASNQPQHF

v_call: TRBV2
cdr3_aa: CASSGTNQEQYF

v_call: TRBV9
cdr3_aa: CASSVVASLNTEAFF

v_call: TRBV30
cdr3_aa: CAWMDPGTASPLHF

v_call: TRBV18
cdr3_aa: CASSPLYHTTGSSYNEQFF

v_call: TRBV20-1
cdr3_aa: CSARDLEGNEQFF

v_call: TRBV24-1
cdr3_aa: CATSDPRTSGGAGETQYF

v_call: TRBV13
cdr3_aa: CASSFPGQGYTDTQYF

v_call: TRBV12-3/TRBV12-4
cdr3_aa: CASSFPGDQPQHF

v_call: TRBV4-2
cdr3_aa: CASSHTPRRQVSGNTIYF

v_call: TRBV6-2/TRBV6-3
cdr3_aa: CASSYPSDSQETQYF

v_call: TRBV24-1
cdr3_aa: CATSDLPPGQGNYEQYF

v_call: TRBV2
cdr3_aa: CASSGGSSGTGELFF

v_call: TRBV28
cdr3_aa: CASSPPGGGYSNQPQHF

v_call: TRBV28
cdr3_aa: CASSLSGGPNYGYTF

v_call: TRBV4-2
cdr3_aa: CASSQGRGGVYTQYF